This TCR beta chain was recorded in a study of blood T cell repertoires in COVID-19 (dated by TCRdb to 2018 to 2021). About the investigation overall: Samples from collaborators originated in the United States, Italy and Spain and spanned both the acute and convalescent phases of COVID-19. The material from the prospective study consisted of cDNA or gDNA derived from T cells, B-cell-depleted T cells, or PBMCs. Subjects who had been exposed to COVID-19, were actively infected with it, or had recovered from it provided the deeply sampled blood TCRbeta repertoires that made up the dataset. The repertoires were made available in a free public database intended to serve as a resource for research on the immune response to SARS-CoV-2. The samples were drawn from two sources: the first 160 participants of the ongoing ImmuneRACE study, and 1,254 subjects contributed by 6 global collaborators. Sample metadata almost always included a de-identified subject ID, COVID-19 status, age in years and sex. Where available, HLA class I and class II types were taken from metadata supplied by the sample provider and were not determined by assay-based typing. What the study reported, not specific to this receptor: The amount of clinical and demographic metadata varied by source and participant and was provided uncurated.

Participants in the prospective study were enrolled through a virtual design, were aged about 18 to 100 years, and lived in roughly 24 United States geographic areas. In the prospective study, participants were assigned to cohorts based on the clinical history participants reported in a screening survey and a study questionnaire. Mobile phlebotomists in the prospective study collected whole blood, serum and a nasopharyngeal or oropharyngeal swab from every participant. Prospective study participants could optionally give additional blood draws and questionnaires over a roughly 2-month period. Before DNA extraction, blood samples from the prospective study were shipped at room temperature or frozen. For this clone: The antigen it binds to is not known. No much larger clone is present one base from it, and per-base qualities are unavailable.

The germline V gene sets CDR1 to KGHSH and CDR2 to LQKENI. CDR3 length: 15 amino acids, cysteine to phenylalanine. CDR3 DNA is the only sequence kept; it has 45 bases, read in frame from the first base. V and J are trimmed by 4 bases and 0 bases, and the gene matches miss 4 bases of the junction. TCRbeta CDR3 regions were amplified from genomic DNA by means of the immunoSEQ Assay, a bias-controlled multiplex PCR. The original methods were these. Nucleated cell counts per sample were estimated from amplification of reference gene primers within the assay. To quantify the absolute abundance of each unique TCRbeta CDR3 rearrangement, sequence reads were collapsed and filtered. For each sample, productive Simpson clonality was calculated as the square root of Simpson's diversity index over productive rearrangements. TCRdb re-hosts the immuneACCESS table, in-frame sequences only. Its copies lack some clones; in the studies checked, an unresolved V gene accounts for under half of them, and the cause for the rest is not known. V, J and clone size are taken as reported in that table, and D and trimming were inferred from the DNA itself. Here the sample has 40,000 to 55,000 clones; 70% to 80% occur a single time. Of the sample, 5.5% to 6% is held by the ten largest clones.

What was sequenced was PBMCs or T cells enriched from blood (not recorded which). This receptor was identified in a woman in her 50s with acute COVID-19. Recombination connected TRBV18 to TRBJ1-2; the central 8 bases match TRBD1. In nucleotides, the sequence is TGTGCCAGCTCACGACAGGACAGGGCTAACTATGGCTACACCTTC. Protein translation: CASSRQDRANYGYTF.